This TCR beta chain was found in a study of blood T cell repertoires in COVID-19 (dated by TCRdb to 2018 to 2020). Context from the whole study: Collaborator samples came from the United States, Italy and Spain and covered acute and convalescent phases of COVID-19. The prospective study material was composed of cDNA or gDNA derived from T cells, B-cell-depleted T cells, or PBMCs. Deeply sampled blood TCRbeta repertoires from subjects exposed to, actively infected with, or recovered from COVID-19 were included in the dataset. The repertoires were made available in a free public database intended to serve as a resource for research on the immune response to SARS-CoV-2. Samples came from the ongoing ImmuneRACE study (first 160 participants) plus 1,254 subjects from 6 global collaborators. A de-identified subject ID, COVID-19 status, age in years and sex were almost always included in the sample metadata. Where available, HLA class I and class II types were obtained from metadata supplied by the sample provider rather than from assay-based typing. Study-wide conclusions, independent of this receptor: Clinical and demographic metadata were provided uncurated, with the amount varying by source and participant.

Collaborating institutions collected whole blood in K2EDTA tubes following their own protocols. For TCRbeta analysis, collaborators shipped samples as frozen whole blood, isolated PBMCs, or DNA extracted from either of those sample types. The immunoSEQ Assay, a bias-controlled multiplex PCR, was used to amplify TCRbeta CDR3 regions from genomic DNA. As for how the authors treated the data: Within the assay, amplification of reference gene primers was used to estimate how many nucleated cells each sample contained. Sequence reads were collapsed and filtered to measure the absolute abundance of every unique TCRbeta CDR3 rearrangement. For each sample, productive Simpson clonality was calculated by taking the square root of Simpson's diversity index across productive rearrangements. Entries here come from immuneACCESS through TCRdb and include only in-frame sequences with V and J called. Some clones fail to appear in such tables; in the studies checked, an unresolved V gene covers under half of the shortfall, and the cause of the remainder is unknown. D and trimming come from the DNA, and the V and J calls and clone size come from that table. The sample yields about 140,000 clones; approximately 84% were counted once. The ten most abundant clones make up over 5% of the sample.

Regarding this clone: Its antigen target is currently unknown. No per-base quality is available; no much larger clone lies one base away.

Taken from cysteine to phenylalanine, the CDR3 has 17 residues. Only the CDR3 DNA is retained, 51 bases long and in frame from the first base. CDR1 and CDR2 are drawn from the germline V gene (reference sequence): LGHDT, YNNKEL. V is pruned by 3 bases and J by 2 bases, leaving 7 bases of the junction without a gene match. The source of this sequence is a human donor in a cohort sampled during active COVID-19. The receptor chain draws on TRBV3-1 (or the pseudogene TRBV3-2) and TRBJ2-5; 12 of the junction bases match TRBD2. Sequencing was performed on peripheral blood. At the DNA level, the sequence is TGTGCCAGCAGCCAGAGACTAGCGGGGGCCCTTCAAGAGACCCAGTACTTC. Its protein reads: CASSQRLAGALQETQYF.